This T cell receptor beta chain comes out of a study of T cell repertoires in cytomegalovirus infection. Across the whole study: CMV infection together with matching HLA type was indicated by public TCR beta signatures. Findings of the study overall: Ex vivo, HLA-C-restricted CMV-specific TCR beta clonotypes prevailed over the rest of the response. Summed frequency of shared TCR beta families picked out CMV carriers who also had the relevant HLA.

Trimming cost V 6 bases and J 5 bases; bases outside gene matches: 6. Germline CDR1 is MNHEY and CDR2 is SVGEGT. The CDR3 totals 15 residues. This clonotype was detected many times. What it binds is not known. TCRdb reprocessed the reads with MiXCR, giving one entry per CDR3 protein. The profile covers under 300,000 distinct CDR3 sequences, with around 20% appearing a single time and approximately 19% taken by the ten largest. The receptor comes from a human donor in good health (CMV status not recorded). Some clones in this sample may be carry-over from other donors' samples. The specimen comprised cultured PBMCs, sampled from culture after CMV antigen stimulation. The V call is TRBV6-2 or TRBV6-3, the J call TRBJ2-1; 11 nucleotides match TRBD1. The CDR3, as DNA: TGTGCCAGCAGCCGTGGGACAGGGGGAAACAATGAGCAGTTCTTC. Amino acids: CASSRGTGGNNEQFF.